This T cell receptor (beta chain) is from a study of cytomegalovirus exposure and HLA in healthy donors (dated by TCRdb to 2016 to 2017). Study-wide context: An earlier analysis of several hundred of the donors reported about 250 Gb of sequence data and more than 90 million unique TCR beta sequences from about 179 million T cells. An early release that covered some 630 HLA-typed donors contained around 330 gigabases of sequencing data and tens of millions of unique TCR sequences. Of the roughly 400 genotyped donors, over 65% fell in the genetic ancestry cluster associated with self-reported Caucasian donors. The study aimed to test whether cataloging public T cell receptors could reveal signatures of past pathogen exposure. The study profiled the T cell repertoires of more than 500 subjects by immunosequencing and related them to cytomegalovirus serostatus. In addition to the first cohort of 666 subjects, a separate validation cohort of 100 to 150 different subjects was used. To predict cytomegalovirus infection status, the study combined high-throughput TCR immunosequencing, statistical association of individual TCRs with disease status, and machine learning. A later analysis re-examined previously published TCR beta repertoires from roughly 720 donors and added high-resolution HLA genotyping to investigate patterns of TCR occurrence. Rather than drawing on any new phenotypic data, the later analysis identified candidate immune exposures from TCR beta sequences and the way those sequences occurred across donors. In an earlier analysis of over 550 of the donors, high-throughput TCR beta sequencing was used to judge whether each TCR beta V gene segment behaved as functional or pseudogenic. Donor age, sex, ethnicity and CMV serostatus were compiled alongside the repertoire data. In a later genetic analysis, genome-wide SNP genotypes for about 60% of the 666 donors were used, and that subset was treated as a discovery cohort. Every discovery cohort repertoire had been produced on one sequencing platform. Class I and class II HLA loci were covered by the typing at four-digit resolution. The number of donors typed differed by locus, with about 629-630 for A, B, C, DRB1 and DQB1, roughly 520 for DQA1, 600 to 610 for DPA1, and around 460 for DPB1. Several DR-DQ haplotypes were handled as single units for association and clustering, since linkage in the cohort was strong. On average, roughly 250,000 unique TCR beta nucleotide sequences were sequenced per donor among about 400 genotyped donors of the cohort, with roughly 20% of those sequences being non-productive.

Via the germline V gene (reference sequence), CDR1 is SEHNR and CDR2 FQNEAQ. From its cysteine to its phenylalanine, the CDR3 spans 17 amino acids. Here the CDR3 DNA is all that survives: 51 bases in frame from base 1. Unmatched junction bases come to 14, with V trimmed by 5 bases and J by 8 bases. The cohort consisted of 650 to 850 healthy bone marrow donors. Cohort members were all nominally healthy when sampled, although unrecorded immune exposures were likely present. The donor was CMV seronegative and was included in the group of under 450 seronegative cohort members. Each donor provided a peripheral blood sample, and peripheral blood mononuclear cells were used for TCR beta sequencing. The Qiagen DNeasy Blood Extraction Kit was used to extract genomic DNA from the blood cell samples. Library construction relied on the immunoSEQ multiplex PCR assay. For the multiplex PCR, a mixture combining 60 forward primers for TCR Vbeta segments and 13 reverse primers for TCR Jbeta segments was used. A multiplex PCR assay on genomic DNA amplified the CDR3 region of rearranged TCR beta genes. The Illumina HiSeq System was used to sequence the amplified TCR beta libraries as 87-base-pair reads. Concerning the study's data processing: Across the 640 or so repertoires, a later analysis counted roughly 84 million unique TCR beta chains, approximately 12 million of which were shared by at least two donors. To remove PCR and sequencing errors, raw reads were error-corrected and collapsed into unique sequences using a nearest-neighbor algorithm that merged closely related sequences. V, D and J gene segments were assigned by aligning CDR3 sequences to IMGT reference sequences. Each retained sequence needed at least a six-nucleotide match to both a V gene segment and a J gene segment. A rearrangement was called productive if the CDR3 had no stop codons and remained in frame with V and J, and every other rearrangement was called non-productive. Following IMGT convention, CDR3 was defined as the stretch from the second conserved V-encoded cysteine up to the conserved J-encoded phenylalanine. In an earlier analysis of around 540 of the donors, sequences lacking an unambiguous match to a single V gene segment were excluded. In an earlier analysis of some 590 of the donors, a V segment was called functional when productive rearrangements were above 56.7%, and segregating when the standard deviation between donors exceeded 5%. To diagnose cytomegalovirus status from the catalog of TCR beta chain sequences, a statistical classification framework was built. In a later analysis, TCR nucleotide sequences were compared against IMGT/GENE-DB human TR gene sequences so that V and J genes could be assigned. Using the TCRdist pipeline, a later analysis assigned CDR3 sequences along with most-parsimonious VDJ recombination scenarios. In a later analysis, each TCR beta chain was defined by its CDR3 amino acid sequence together with its V-gene family, and reads without a unique V-gene family were excluded. To address suspected cross-contamination and a sequencing artifact, a later analysis removed 592 highly shared, low-generation-probability nucleotide sequences. In a later analysis, a clonal expansion index for each public chain was calculated from normalized within-repertoire ranks of inferred template counts. Generation probabilities in a later analysis came from a VDJ recombination model fitted to out-of-frame rearrangements, and those results were checked against IGoR. A later analysis scored TCR-TCR, TCR-HLA and TCR-CMV co-occurrence with hypergeometric tests, applying a repertoire-size bias correction to TCR pairs. To estimate false discovery rates, a later analysis permuted the HLA or CMV assignments 20 times. In a later analysis, co-occurring TCRs were grouped with DBSCAN, and TCRdist sequence similarity was added when clustering was performed within HLA-allele-positive subsets. For co-occurrence clustering, repertoires with fewer than 30,000 or more than 120,000 public chains were excluded, along with about five repertoires with anomalous nucleotide sharing. Not all clones reach the TCRdb copy of this immuneACCESS table, which keeps in-frame sequences only. Checked studies attribute under half of the gap to unresolved V genes and leave the rest unexplained. For V, J and clone size, that table is used; D and trimming come from the DNA. This sample has some 190,000 clones in its table, and around 87% of those were observed once. More than 1.5% of the sample comes from the top ten.

General conclusions and limits of the study: The presence/absence analyses assumed that sequencing depth was roughly uniform across donors, and that assumption may not be true. According to a later analysis, TCR association rates differed among HLA loci, with DRB1 alleles showing the most associated TCRs and HLA-C alleles showing the fewest. Strong co-occurrence of HLA alleles, especially DR and DQ, made assigning TCR associations to individual alleles difficult. A further reported finding was that TCR beta sequences accurately predicted the HLA-A and HLA-B alleles for most subjects in the first cohort. In a later genetic analysis, fewer N-insertions in productive TCRs were reported among donors in an Asian-associated ancestry cluster than the roughly 640-donor mean. Some IMGT-functional V segments, including TRBV6-2 and TRBV6-3, could not be distinguished by the 87-base-pair reads and were therefore excluded. A later analysis reported that several top co-occurrence clusters appeared linked to parvovirus B19, influenza, CMV and Epstein-Barr virus. The authors suggested that the approach could potentially be extended to other disease states and immunological phenotypes. Seventeen rarely observed V segments, including chromosome 9 orphons, were excluded from the earlier analysis of 550 to 700 of the donors because counts were too low. In the study, about 150 TCR beta chains were listed as associated with cytomegalovirus. A later analysis found that most CMV-associated TCR beta chains appeared HLA-restricted, with HLA associations seemingly driven largely by CMV exposure. Three of the identified cytomegalovirus-associated TCR beta chains were confirmed in vitro to be specific for cytomegalovirus antigens. An association between a missense DCLRE1C variant and V-gene and J-gene trimming of TCR beta chains was found in a later genetic analysis and replicated in an independent cohort. In an earlier analysis of some 500 of the donors, most TCR beta V segments were observed in productive rearrangements about 87% or about 30% of the time, broadly matching IMGT annotations. The only immune exposure information available for the cohort was CMV serostatus. In both the original and validation cohorts, the classifier was reported to diagnose cytomegalovirus status with high specificity and sensitivity. Linkage disequilibrium might explain the correlated functional status among segregating V segments, but an unknown experimental factor could not be ruled out. Because HLA typing was missing for some donors at each locus, association tests included only the typed subset. The cohort was sequenced for TCR beta chains only, and without alpha or paired-chain data the features that could be detected were limited. In a later analysis, HLA-associated TCR beta chains were found to be more clonally expanded and to have lower generation probabilities than equally common non-associated chains. The sequencing pipeline was judged likely to have produced a cluster of highly shared sequence variants as a technical artifact. Specific HLA alleles were associated with 15,000 to 20,000 TCR beta sequences at a false discovery rate of 0.05 in a later analysis. Across donors, most TCR sequences were observed very rarely, whereas some public TCRs were present in many individuals.

For this clone: Its antigen is not yet known. Base quality data are lacking; no much larger clone is found one base away.

This sequence originates from a woman in her late teens or twenties in good health and CMV-seronegative. Material: PBMCs. The receptor chain draws on TRBV7-9 and TRBJ2-3, and 12 junctional nucleotides match TRBD1. The CDR3 protein is CASSTSRDRGPLATQYF. The sequenced DNA: TGTGCCAGCAGCACCTCCCGGGACAGGGGGCCCCTGGCTACGCAGTATTTT.